The following is a T cell receptor beta chain sequence with its context. Its specific antigen is unknown. The germline V gene (reference sequence) gives CDR1 as DFQATT and CDR2 as SNEGSKA. From its cysteine to its phenylalanine, the CDR3 spans 13 amino acids. No DNA is given. HCMV-specific IgG was detected in serum with a commercial ELISA kit to determine HCMV serostatus. Peripheral blood mononuclear cells were isolated from blood by Ficoll density gradient centrifugation. This record comes from a study of T cells expressing NK-cell markers (dated by TCRdb to between 2020 and 2021). The study in broad terms: In sorted CD3+CD56+NKG2C+, CD3+CD56+NKG2C- and CD3+CD56-NKG2C+ T-cell subsets from several donors, TCR beta-chain repertoires were profiled. The eight sequenced donors were randomly selected healthy volunteers, three men and five women. The libraries were sequenced on Illumina HiSeq 2000/2500, MiSeq or NextSeq, producing 2 x 150 bp reads. Among the eight sequenced donors, only one was HCMV-seronegative, while the other seven were HCMV-seropositive.

Results the study describes overall, beyond this receptor: In more than 5 donors, the dominant CD3+CD56+NKG2C+ clonotypes ranked among the top 10 CD8+ clonotypes, making up 1.0-7.0% of CD8+ T cells. It remained unclear whether the expanded NKG2C-expressing T cell clones were specific for HCMV antigens. Those dominant clonotypes were again the most abundant among CD3+CD56-NKG2C+ cells in a few donors, at roughly 25-60.1%.

This sample was sequenced with an Illumina HiSeq 2000. 5'RACE template switching, by which a universal primer site and unique molecular identifiers were added, was used to make TCR beta cDNA libraries. Priming for cDNA synthesis came from the TCR beta constant segment, and two successive PCR amplification steps followed. The paper's processing steps were these. MIGEC was used to demultiplex reads and group reads by UMI, and MiTCR was used to assemble and quantify clonotypes. To exclude erroneous sequences, any TCR cDNA sequence not supported by at least two reads was discarded. The tcR package was used for downstream repertoire analysis, with clonotypes matched between fractions based on CDR3 nucleotide sequence plus V segment. VDJmatch was used to annotate antigen specificity against VDJdb, with one amino acid substitution in CDR3 allowed. TCRdb reprocessed the reads, and each CDR3 protein sequence is entered once, without DNA. The V and J calls, along with clone size, are taken from TCRdb and not from the paper's own processing. In this sample's table one finds hundreds of thousands of distinct CDR3 sequences. The ten largest clones represent 4% to 4.5% of the sample.

Source material: blood T cells: a sorted CD56 or NKG2C T cell subset, CD4+ or CD8+ T cells, or bulk PBMC T cells (not recorded which). The sequence links TRBV20-1 to TRBJ1-1; there is no DNA to check the TCRdb D call of TRBD1. The receptor was derived from a woman aged 18 to 75 in good health. The CDR3 loop reads CSARGQKNTEAFF.